The clone carrying this TCR beta chain was observed a handful of times. Its specificity is unknown. This record belongs to a study of T-cell reconstitution after alpha-beta-depleted transplantation in children. V was trimmed by 5 bases and J by 9 bases, leaving 26 bases between them. From germline, CDR1 is MDHEN and CDR2 SYDVKM. The CDR3 covers 16 residues. Study-wide results and caveats: By one year post-transplant, T-cell counts and diversity largely arose from T cells that were newly produced.

During its preparation, the TCRbeta library received unique molecular identifiers. TCRdb called the PCR reads again in MiXCR, with one record for every CDR3 protein. The sample yields hundreds of thousands of distinct CDR3 sequences, roughly 13% seen once. This TCR was recovered from a male patient aged 10-17 years who had a stem cell transplant for acute myeloid leukemia, so the T cells may come from the graft donor. The genes are TRBV28 and TRBJ2-7; no firm D call. The sequencing here drew on PBMCs, mostly from graft donor cells, taken 360 days after TCRalphabeta/CD19-depleted stem cell transplant. CDR3 sequence reads: CASSPSDGWFLRGQYF. CDR3 DNA: TGTGCCAGCAGTCCGTCGGACGGTTGGTTCCTACGAGGGCAGTACTTC. Filled out from reference TRBV28 and TRBJ2-7, the complete variable domain reads DVKVTQSSRYLVKRTGEKVFLECVQDMDHENMFWYRQDPGLGLRLIYFSYDVKMKEKGDIPEGYSVSREKKERFSLILESASTNQTSMYLCASSPSDGWFLRGQYFGPGTRLTVT.